Following are 13 T cell receptor beta chains from one sample sequenced in a study of T cells after yellow fever vaccination (dated by TCRdb to about 2019). The label giving this sample's treatment or condition can be read as: live attenuated yellow fever vaccine strain. Library preparation employed 5' RACE. Instrument used: Illumina NovaSeq 6000. Through fastp at Q25 and MiXCR, TCRdb rebuilt clones from the public reads, retaining in-frame beta chains. Each entry merges the rows of one CDR3 protein and shows their most common DNA and genes. The sample profile shows some 150,000 distinct CDR3 sequences; about 11% of them were found once. Of the sample, 36% is held by the ten largest clones. Sequences were derived from CD8+ T cells sorted from PBMCs, sampled 15 days after the yellow fever booster vaccination. These receptors were collected from a man between 18 and 29 years old who received the YFV17D yellow fever vaccine.

The chain employs TRBV6-5 and TRBJ2-1; 10 nucleotides line up with TRBD2. The CDR3 is made up of 16 amino acids. Germline CDR1 MNHEY, CDR2 SVGAGI. V shed 2 bases, J shed 5 bases, and the junction held 6 bases outside the gene matches. Written as DNA, the CDR3 is TGTGCCAGCAGTTACCAACTAGCGGGGTTGGACAATGAGCAGTTCTTC. This translates into CASSYQLAGLDNEQFF.

The chain joins TRBV5-1 to TRBJ2-3, with D perhaps TRBD1 or TRBD2 (5 bases each). There are 13 residues in the CDR3. Germline V gene sequence: CDR1 SGHRS, CDR2 YFSETQ. Trimming shortened V by 4 bases and J by 4 bases, and 10 bases separated the two germline ends. CDR3 in DNA: TGCGCCAGCAGCCCCACGGGGCCAGATACGCAGTATTTT. This gives the protein CASSPTGPDTQYF.

This clonotype has just a few counts. V gene TRBV20-1 combines with J gene TRBJ1-5; TRBD1 matches at 7 bases. Trimming at V came to 2 bases and at J to 2 bases, leaving 6 bases not matched to a gene. The CDR3 sequence is 15 residues long. Germline V gene data show CDR1 as DFQATT and CDR2 as SNEGSKA (reference sequence). In DNA form, the CDR3 reads TGCAGTGCTAGACCTATTGGACAGGGCAATCAGCCCCAGCATTTT. This sequence encodes CSARPIGQGNQPQHF.

In this sample, this clonotype turned up many times. The chain employs TRBV12-5 and TRBJ2-5, with D possibly TRBD2 on 5 matching bases. Germline CDR1 LGHNT, CDR2 FRNRAP. V was shortened by 1 base and J by 3 bases, with 15 bases between the two germline ends. The CDR3 spans 16 residues. CDR3 bases: TGTGCTAGTGGTTTGGCAGCTAGCCTCGCCAAAGAGACCCAGTACTTC. Its translation is CASGLAASLAKETQYF. The full variable domain, with the rest looked up from reference TRBV12-5 and TRBJ2-5, is DARVTQTPRHKVTEMGQEVTMRCQPILGHNTVFWYRQTMMQGLELLAYFRNRAPLDDSGMPKDRFSAEMPDATLATLKIQPSEPRDSAVYFCASGLAASLAKETQYFGPGTRLLVL.

The table lists this clonotype with a few counts. This sequence joins TRBV4-3 and TRBJ2-2; D unresolved. CDR3 length: 15 residues. Germline V lookup: CDR1 LGHNA, CDR2 YSLEER. V was shortened by 1 base and J by 7 bases, with 13 bases between the two germline ends. The CDR3 DNA sequence: TGCGCCAGCAGCCAAGGGGCTGTGATGGGCGGGGAGCTGTTTTTT. This encodes CASSQGAVMGGELFF.

This clonotype was found a few times. The chain links TRBV27 to TRBJ2-2; D gene ambiguous. Germline lookup yields CDR1 MNHEY and CDR2 SMNVEV (reference sequence). The V end lost 2 bases, the J end lost 5 bases, and 9 bases lay between the germline ends. CDR3 size: 14 residues. The CDR3 sequence is CASSLAPGTGELFF. The CDR3 nucleotides read TGTGCCAGCAGTTTAGCTCCTGGGACCGGGGAGCTGTTTTTT.

This clonotype has only a few counts. The V call is TRBV7-2, the J call TRBJ2-5; weak D call: TRBD1 (5 bases). This CDR3 comprises 15 residues. Deletions cut 5 bases from V and 3 bases from J, with 16 bases between. Germline CDR1 is SGHTA and CDR2 is FQGNSA. CDR3 sequence reads: CASSLSPREEETQYF. DNA for the CDR3: TGTGCCAGCAGCCTTAGTCCCAGGGAAGAAGAGACCCAGTACTTC.

J is TRBJ1-5 and V is TRBV4-1; no clear D. V lost 4 bases and J lost 4, with 14 bases in between. Germline CDR1 is MGHRA and CDR2 is YSYEKL. The CDR3 is 15 residues long. CDR3 in DNA: TGCGCCAGCAGCCGACATATGGAGCTGAATCAGCCCCAGCATTTT. This translates into CASSRHMELNQPQHF.

The chain combines TRBV4-1 with TRBJ2-2; 8 bases are shared with TRBD1. The CDR3 contains 16 residues. Unmatched junction bases numbered 7, after V lost 3 bases and J lost 4 bases. In germline, CDR1 is MGHRA, CDR2 YSYEKL. CDR3 bases: TGCGCCAGCAGCCACACCGGGACAGGAGCCACCGGGGAGCTGTTTTTT. Protein sequence: CASSHTGTGATGELFF.

V gene TRBV5-1 combines with J gene TRBJ1-1, with a weak D call TRBD1 (6 bases). Between the trimmed V and J ends, which lost 4 bases and 3 bases, there was a span of 16 bases. Germline CDR1 SGHRS, CDR2 YFSETQ. The CDR3 has 15 amino acids. The CDR3 loop is CASSPDPGAYTEAFF. DNA of the CDR3: TGCGCCAGCAGCCCGGACCCGGGGGCTTACACTGAAGCTTTCTTT. Full variable domain (missing parts from reference TRBV5-1 and TRBJ1-1): KAGVTQTPRYLIKTRGQQVTLSCSPISGHRSVSWYQQTPGQGLQFLFEYFSETQRNKGNFPGRFSGRQFSNSRSEMNVSTLELGDSALYLCASSPDPGAYTEAFFGQGTRLTVV.

This chain uses TRBV29-1 with TRBJ2-1; 11 bases match TRBD1. The ends lost 4 bases at V and 4 bases at J; junction bases unmatched: 0. The germline gives CDR1 SQVTM, CDR2 ANQGSEA. The CDR3 has 13 amino acids. The chain's CDR3 is CSVGDRGYNEQFF. DNA of the CDR3: TGCAGCGTTGGGGACAGGGGGTACAATGAGCAGTTCTTC.

This clonotype has a handful of counts. The V and J genes are TRBV10-3 and TRBJ2-5; either TRBD1 or TRBD2 may fit D (5 bases each). The V gene's germline CDR1 is ENHRY and CDR2 SYGVKD. V was pared by 11 bases and J by 4 bases, with 20 bases between. There are 14 residues in the CDR3. In nucleotides, the CDR3 is TGTGCCGCCCGCTCCTTGGGGGAAGGAGAGACCCAGTACTTC. Its translation is CAARSLGEGETQYF.

The genes are TRBV6-5 and TRBJ2-5; TRBD1 matches at 8 bases. V lost 3 bases to trimming and J lost 4 bases; unmatched junction nucleotides: 10. The germline V gene has CDR1 MNHEY and CDR2 SVGAGI. CDR3 length equals 16 residues. This chain's CDR3 is CASSYRGQGASETQYF. The DNA of the CDR3 is TGTGCCAGCAGTTATCGGGGGCAGGGGGCATCAGAGACCCAGTACTTC.